This TCR beta chain was recovered during a study of cytomegalovirus exposure and HLA in healthy donors. On the study more broadly: There were several hundred genotyped donors. Of these, 81% fell in the genetic ancestry cluster associated with self-reported Caucasian donors.

This clone was observed once. Its specificity is not known. A read error may account for a junction end that differs from germline. Study-level points and caveats: Later findings reportedly placed an Asian-associated ancestry cluster below the approximately 670-donor mean for N-insertions.

Germline-derived CDR1 and CDR2 are SEHNR and FQNEAQ (reference sequence). This CDR3 has 12 amino acids. In the PCR, 60 Vbeta and 13 Jbeta primers were used. Clones were sequenced by immunoSEQ multiplex PCR, and TCRdb holds only the in-frame ones, with some missing. The table has around 210,000 clones, around 77% seen once. The sequencing input was PBMCs. This chain uses TRBV7-9 with TRBJ2-7; D is ambiguous. The receptor's source is a woman in her 30s in good health and CMV-seronegative. CDR3 region: CSSSQRSHEQYF. CDR3 nucleotides: TGTTCCAGCAGCCAACGGAGCCACGAGCAGTACTTC.